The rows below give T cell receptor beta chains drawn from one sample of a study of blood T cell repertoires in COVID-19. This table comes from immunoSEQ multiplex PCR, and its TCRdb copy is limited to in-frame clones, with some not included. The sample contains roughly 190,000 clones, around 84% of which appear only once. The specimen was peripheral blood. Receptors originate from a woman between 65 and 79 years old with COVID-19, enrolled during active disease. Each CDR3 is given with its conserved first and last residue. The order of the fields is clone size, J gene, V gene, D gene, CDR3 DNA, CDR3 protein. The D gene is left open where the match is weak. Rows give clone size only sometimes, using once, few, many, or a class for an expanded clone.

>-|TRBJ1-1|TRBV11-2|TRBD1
TGTGCCAGCAAACGGGACAGTGAAGCTTTCTTT
CASKRDSEAFF
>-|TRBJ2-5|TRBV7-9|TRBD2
TGTGCCAGCAGCTCGGGACTAGCGGGGACGGGGCAAGAGACCCAGTACTTC
CASSSGLAGTGQETQYF
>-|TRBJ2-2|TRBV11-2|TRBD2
TGTGCCAGCCTAGCGGGAGGTCCGAACACCGGGGAGCTGTTTTTT
CASLAGGPNTGELFF
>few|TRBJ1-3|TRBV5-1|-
TGCGCCAGCAGCCGAACTAATTCCCTACGGGACACCATATATTTT
CASSRTNSLRDTIYF
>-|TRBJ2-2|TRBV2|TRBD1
TGTGCCAGCAGGGGACAGGAACTGGTCGGGGAGCTGTTTTTT
CASRGQELVGELFF
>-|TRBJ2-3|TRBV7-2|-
TGTGCCAGCAGCGGGACTTACGGCACAGATACGCAGTATTTT
CASSGTYGTDTQYF
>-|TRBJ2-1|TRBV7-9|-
TGTGCCAGCAGCTTAGTCGGGAGAGCCTACAATGAGCAGTTCTTC
CASSLVGRAYNEQFF
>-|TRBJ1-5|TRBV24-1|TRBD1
TGTGCCACCAGTGACGAGGACAGGGGTAACAATCAGCCCCAGCATTTT
CATSDEDRGNNQPQHF
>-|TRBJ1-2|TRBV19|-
TGTGCCAGTAGTATAGCGTCTATGGGGCATGGCTACACCTTC
CASSIASMGHGYTF
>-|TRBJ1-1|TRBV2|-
TGTGCCAGCAGCTTAGGTCGGTTGAGGACTGAAGCTTTCTTT
CASSLGRLRTEAFF
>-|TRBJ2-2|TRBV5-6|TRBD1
TGTGCCAGCAGCTTGATACAGGGGTCGAACACCGGGGAGCTGTTTTTT
CASSLIQGSNTGELFF
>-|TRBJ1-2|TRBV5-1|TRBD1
TGCGCCAGCAGCTTGGGGGACAGGGATGGCTACACCTTC
CASSLGDRDGYTF
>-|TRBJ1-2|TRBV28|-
TGTGCCAGCAGTGGTGGATTGACAGCCTACTATGGCTACACCTTC
CASSGGLTAYYGYTF
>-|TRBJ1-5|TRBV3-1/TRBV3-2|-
TGTGCCAGCAGCCAAGGACAGAATCAGCCCCAGCATTTT
CASSQGQNQPQHF